This T cell receptor (beta chain) was profiled in a study of control samples from healthy donors and cancer patients. Using immunoSEQ multiplex PCR, the repertoire was profiled, and TCRdb retains in-frame clones only, with some absent. The data contain about 75,000 clones, about 93% of them singletons. The receptor was isolated from a middle-aged woman in good health. Material for sequencing was blood.

CDR3 loop: CASSIDPTGINQPQHF. The CDR3 nucleotides are TGTGCCAGTAGTATAGATCCGACAGGGATAAATCAGCCCCAGCATTTT. This chain joins TRBV19 and TRBJ1-5, with 7 nucleotides matching TRBD1. Per the germline V gene, CDR1 is LNHDA and CDR2 is SQIVND (reference sequence). V was clipped by 0 bases and J by 4 bases; unmatched bases: 6. The CDR3 has 16 amino acids. The complete variable domain, with remaining parts taken from reference TRBV19 and TRBJ1-5, reads DGGITQSPKYLFRKEGQNVTLSCEQNLNHDAMYWYRQDPGQGLRLIYYSQIVNDFQKGDIAEGYSVSREKKESFPLTVTSAQKNPTAFYLCASSIDPTGINQPQHFGDGTRLSIL.